This entry features one TCR beta chain sequence. Its cognate antigen is unknown. The sample comes from a study of cytomegalovirus exposure and HLA in healthy donors. The study's findings and limits: CMV serostatus was the sole immune exposure information available. Researchers reported that a few CMV-associated chains were confirmed in vitro as CMV antigen-specific.

PCR was performed using 60 Vbeta and 13 Jbeta primers. Sequencing used immunoSEQ multiplex PCR; TCRdb keeps in-frame clones, though not all of them. The sample holds 130,000 or so clones, over 50% seen once. The CDR3 is made up of 17 amino acids. Germline CDR1 reads SGHTS; CDR2 reads YDEGEE. The J segment lost 3 bases and the V segment lost 3 bases, leaving 6 bases of the junction unmatched. The sample consisted of PBMCs. This TCR was sampled from a woman aged 40 to 50 in good health and CMV-seropositive. The V and J genes are TRBV5-8 and TRBJ2-3; 14 bases map to TRBD2. CDR3 residues: CASSSPGTSGSTDTQYF. CDR3 DNA sequence: TGTGCCAGCAGCTCCCCCGGGACTAGCGGGAGTACAGATACGCAGTATTTT.